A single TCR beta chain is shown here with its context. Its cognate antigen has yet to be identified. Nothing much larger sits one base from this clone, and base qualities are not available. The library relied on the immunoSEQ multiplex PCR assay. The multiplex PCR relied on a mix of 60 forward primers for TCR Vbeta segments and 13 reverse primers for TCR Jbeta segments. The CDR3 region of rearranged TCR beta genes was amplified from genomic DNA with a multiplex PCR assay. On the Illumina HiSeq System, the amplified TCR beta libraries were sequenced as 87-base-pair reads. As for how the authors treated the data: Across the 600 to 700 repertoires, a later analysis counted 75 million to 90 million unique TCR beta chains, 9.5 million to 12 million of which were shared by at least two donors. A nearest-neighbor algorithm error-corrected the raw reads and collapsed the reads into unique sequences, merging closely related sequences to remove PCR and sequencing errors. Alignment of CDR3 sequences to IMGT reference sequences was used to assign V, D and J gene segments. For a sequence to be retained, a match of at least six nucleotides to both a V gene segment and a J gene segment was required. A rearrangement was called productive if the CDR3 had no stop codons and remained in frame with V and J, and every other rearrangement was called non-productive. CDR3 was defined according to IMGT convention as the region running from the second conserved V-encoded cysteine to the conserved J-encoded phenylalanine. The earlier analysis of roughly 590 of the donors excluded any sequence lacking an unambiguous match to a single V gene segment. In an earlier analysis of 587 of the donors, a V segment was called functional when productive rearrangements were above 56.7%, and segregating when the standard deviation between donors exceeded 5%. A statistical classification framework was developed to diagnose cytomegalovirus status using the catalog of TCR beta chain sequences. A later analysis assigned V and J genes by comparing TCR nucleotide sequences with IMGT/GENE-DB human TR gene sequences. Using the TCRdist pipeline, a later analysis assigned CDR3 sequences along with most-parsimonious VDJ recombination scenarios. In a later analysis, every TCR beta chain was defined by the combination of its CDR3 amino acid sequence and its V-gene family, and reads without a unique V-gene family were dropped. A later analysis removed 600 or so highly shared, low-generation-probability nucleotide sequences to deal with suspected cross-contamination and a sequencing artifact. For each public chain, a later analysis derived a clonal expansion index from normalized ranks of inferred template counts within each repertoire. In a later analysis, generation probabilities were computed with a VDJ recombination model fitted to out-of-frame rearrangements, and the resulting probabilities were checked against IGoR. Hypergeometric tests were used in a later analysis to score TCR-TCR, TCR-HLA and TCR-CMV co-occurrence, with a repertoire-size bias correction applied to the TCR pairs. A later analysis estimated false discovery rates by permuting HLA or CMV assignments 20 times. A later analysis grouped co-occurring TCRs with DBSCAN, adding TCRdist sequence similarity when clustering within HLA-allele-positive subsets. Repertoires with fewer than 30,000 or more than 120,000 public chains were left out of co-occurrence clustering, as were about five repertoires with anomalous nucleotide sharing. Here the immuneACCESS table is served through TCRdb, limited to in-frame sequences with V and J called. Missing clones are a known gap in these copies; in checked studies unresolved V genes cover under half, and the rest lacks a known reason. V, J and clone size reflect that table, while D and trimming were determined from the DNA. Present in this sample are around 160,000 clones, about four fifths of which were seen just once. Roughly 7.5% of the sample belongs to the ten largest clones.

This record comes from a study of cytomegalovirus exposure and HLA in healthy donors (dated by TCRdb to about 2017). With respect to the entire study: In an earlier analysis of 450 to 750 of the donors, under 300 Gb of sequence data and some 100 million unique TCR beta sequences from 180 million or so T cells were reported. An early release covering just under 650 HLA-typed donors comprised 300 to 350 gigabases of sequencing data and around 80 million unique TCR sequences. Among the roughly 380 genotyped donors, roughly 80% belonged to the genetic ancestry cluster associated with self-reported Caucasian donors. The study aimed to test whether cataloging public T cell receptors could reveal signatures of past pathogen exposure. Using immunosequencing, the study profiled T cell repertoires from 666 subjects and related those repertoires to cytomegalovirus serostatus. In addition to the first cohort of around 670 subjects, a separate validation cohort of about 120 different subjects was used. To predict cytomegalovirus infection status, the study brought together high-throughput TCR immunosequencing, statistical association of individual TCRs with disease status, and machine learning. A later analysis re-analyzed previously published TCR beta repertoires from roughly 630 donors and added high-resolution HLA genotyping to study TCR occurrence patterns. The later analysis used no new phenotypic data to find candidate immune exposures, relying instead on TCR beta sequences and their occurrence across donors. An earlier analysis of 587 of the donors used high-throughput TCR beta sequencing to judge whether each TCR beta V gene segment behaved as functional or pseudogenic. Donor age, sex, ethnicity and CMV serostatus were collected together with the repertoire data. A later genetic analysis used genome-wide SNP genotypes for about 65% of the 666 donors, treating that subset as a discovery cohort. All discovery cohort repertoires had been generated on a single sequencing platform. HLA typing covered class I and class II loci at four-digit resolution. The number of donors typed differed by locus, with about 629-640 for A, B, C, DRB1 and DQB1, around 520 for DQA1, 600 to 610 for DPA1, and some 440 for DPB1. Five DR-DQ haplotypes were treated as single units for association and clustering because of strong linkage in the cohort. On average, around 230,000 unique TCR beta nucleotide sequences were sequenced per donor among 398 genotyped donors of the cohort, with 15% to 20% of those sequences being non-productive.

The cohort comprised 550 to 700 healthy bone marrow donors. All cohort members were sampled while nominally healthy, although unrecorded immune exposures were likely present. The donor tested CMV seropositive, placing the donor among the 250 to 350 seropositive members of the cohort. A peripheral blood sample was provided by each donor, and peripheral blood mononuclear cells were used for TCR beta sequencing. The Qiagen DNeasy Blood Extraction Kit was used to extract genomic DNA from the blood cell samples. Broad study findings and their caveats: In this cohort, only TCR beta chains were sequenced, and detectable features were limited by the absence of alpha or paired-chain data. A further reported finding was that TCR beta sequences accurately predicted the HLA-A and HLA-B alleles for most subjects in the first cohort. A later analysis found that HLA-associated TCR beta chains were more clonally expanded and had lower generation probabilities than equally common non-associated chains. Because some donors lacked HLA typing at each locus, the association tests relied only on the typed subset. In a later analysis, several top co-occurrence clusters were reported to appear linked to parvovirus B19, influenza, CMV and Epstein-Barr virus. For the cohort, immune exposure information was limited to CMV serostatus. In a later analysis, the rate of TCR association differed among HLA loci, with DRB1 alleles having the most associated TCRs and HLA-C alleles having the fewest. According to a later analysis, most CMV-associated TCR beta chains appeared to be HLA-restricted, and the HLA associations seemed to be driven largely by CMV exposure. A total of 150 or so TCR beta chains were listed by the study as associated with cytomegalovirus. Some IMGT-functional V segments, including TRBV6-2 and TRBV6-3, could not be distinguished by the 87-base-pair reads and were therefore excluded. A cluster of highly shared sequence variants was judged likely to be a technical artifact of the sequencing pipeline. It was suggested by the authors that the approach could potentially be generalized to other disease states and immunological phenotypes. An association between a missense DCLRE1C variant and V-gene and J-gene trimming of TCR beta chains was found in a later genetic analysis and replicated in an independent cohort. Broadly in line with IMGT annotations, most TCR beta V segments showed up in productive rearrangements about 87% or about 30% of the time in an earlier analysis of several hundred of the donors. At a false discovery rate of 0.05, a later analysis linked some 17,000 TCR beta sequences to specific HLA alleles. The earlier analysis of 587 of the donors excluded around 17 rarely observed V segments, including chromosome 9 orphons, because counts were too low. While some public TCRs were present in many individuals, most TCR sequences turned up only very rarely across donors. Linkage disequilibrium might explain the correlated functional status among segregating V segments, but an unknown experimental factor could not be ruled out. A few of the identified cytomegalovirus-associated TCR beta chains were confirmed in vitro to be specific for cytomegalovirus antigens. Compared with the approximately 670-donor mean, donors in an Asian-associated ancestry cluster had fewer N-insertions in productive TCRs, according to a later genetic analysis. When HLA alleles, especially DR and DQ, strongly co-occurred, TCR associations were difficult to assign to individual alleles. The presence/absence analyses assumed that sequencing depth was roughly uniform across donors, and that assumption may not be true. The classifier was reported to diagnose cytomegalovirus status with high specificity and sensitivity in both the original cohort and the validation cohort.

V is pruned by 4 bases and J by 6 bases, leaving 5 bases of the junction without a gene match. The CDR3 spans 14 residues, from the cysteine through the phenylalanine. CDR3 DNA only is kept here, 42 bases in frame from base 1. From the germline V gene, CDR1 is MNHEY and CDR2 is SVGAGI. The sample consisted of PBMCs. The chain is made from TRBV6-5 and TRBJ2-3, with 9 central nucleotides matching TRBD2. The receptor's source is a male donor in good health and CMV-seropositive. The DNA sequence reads TGTGCCAGCAGTTTTAGCGGGGGAGCGGATACGCAGTATTTT. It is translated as CASSFSGGADTQYF.